The rows below give T cell receptor beta chains drawn from one sample of a study. MiXCR was run by TCRdb on the 5' RACE reads, yielding one entry per CDR3 protein. The repertoire consists of under 65,000 distinct CDR3 sequences, with less than 25% occurring once and the leading ten covering roughly 3.2%. Material for sequencing was tumor-infiltrating Tregs sorted from the breast tumor. The receptors were sampled from a female donor with breast cancer. The CDR3 runs from the conserved cysteine through the conserved F or W. D genes are given only for firm matches. Size is stated for part of the rows, as once, few or many counts, or as a class when the clone is expanded.

CDR3 DNA: TGCAGCGCCCGGACAGGGACGAGAAACGAGCAGTACTTC
CDR3 protein: CSARTGTRNEQYF
clone size: few
J gene: TRBJ2-7
CDR3 length: 13
D gene: TRBD1
V gene: TRBV29-1

CDR3 DNA: TGTGCCAGCAGCTTGGACAGGCATAGAGCAGATACGCAGTATTTT
CDR3 protein: CASSLDRHRADTQYF
clone size: once
J gene: TRBJ2-3
CDR3 length: 15
D gene: TRBD1
V gene: TRBV7-2

CDR3 DNA: TGTGCCAGCAGCTGGAGGGACACTGAAGCTTTCTTT
CDR3 protein: CASSWRDTEAFF
clone size: few
J gene: TRBJ1-1
CDR3 length: 12
D gene: -
V gene: TRBV5-4

CDR3 DNA: TGTGCCACCAGTGTTACAGGGGGCTACGAGCAGTACTTC
CDR3 protein: CATSVTGGYEQYF
clone size: many
J gene: TRBJ2-7
CDR3 length: 13
D gene: TRBD1
V gene: TRBV24-1

CDR3 DNA: TGCGCCAGCAGCGGACCCTCTCGCGGGATCGACTACGAGCAGTACTTC
CDR3 protein: CASSGPSRGIDYEQYF
clone size: few
J gene: TRBJ2-7
CDR3 length: 16
D gene: -
V gene: TRBV4-1

CDR3 DNA: TGTGCCAGCAGCTCTACCGGGACAGGGAACGAGCAGTACTTC
CDR3 protein: CASSSTGTGNEQYF
clone size: few
J gene: TRBJ2-7
CDR3 length: 14
D gene: TRBD1
V gene: TRBV11-2

CDR3 DNA: TGTGCCAGCAGCTTGAACGGACACATTCAGTACTTC
CDR3 protein: CASSLNGHIQYF
clone size: many
J gene: TRBJ2-4
CDR3 length: 12
D gene: -
V gene: TRBV7-2

CDR3 DNA: TGTGCCAGCAGTACACGAGGGGGAGGAACCGGGGAGCTGTTTTTT
CDR3 protein: CASSTRGGGTGELFF
clone size: -
J gene: TRBJ2-2
CDR3 length: 15
D gene: -
V gene: TRBV4-2

CDR3 DNA: TGCGCCAGCAGCCCCGGTAATCTCATCAATGAAAAACTGTTTTTT
CDR3 protein: CASSPGNLINEKLFF
clone size: -
J gene: TRBJ1-4
CDR3 length: 15
D gene: -
V gene: TRBV5-1

CDR3 DNA: TGTGCCAGCAGCCCGAGGTCCGGGAACAATGAGCAGTTCTTC
CDR3 protein: CASSPRSGNNEQFF
clone size: many
J gene: TRBJ2-1
CDR3 length: 14
D gene: -
V gene: TRBV12-3/TRBV12-4

CDR3 DNA: TGCGCCAGCAGCTTTGGTCAGCAAAATGAAAAACTGTTTTTT
CDR3 protein: CASSFGQQNEKLFF
clone size: many
J gene: TRBJ1-4
CDR3 length: 14
D gene: -
V gene: TRBV5-1

CDR3 DNA: TGCGCCAGCAGCCAAGAACGTGGGGGAAGGCAAGGCTACGCCTTC
CDR3 protein: CASSQERGGRQGYAF
clone size: -
J gene: TRBJ1-2
CDR3 length: 15
D gene: -
V gene: TRBV4-1

CDR3 DNA: TGTGCCAGCAGGCTCGGGCCCCTGGGCCCCGAGCAGTACTTC
CDR3 protein: CASRLGPLGPEQYF
clone size: -
J gene: TRBJ2-7
CDR3 length: 14
D gene: -
V gene: TRBV7-9

CDR3 DNA: TGCGCCAGCAGCCAGACCCTCCTTTTGGAGCCCCAGCATTTT
CDR3 protein: CASSQTLLLEPQHF
clone size: many
J gene: TRBJ1-5
CDR3 length: 14
D gene: -
V gene: TRBV4-1

CDR3 DNA: TGCAGCGTCGGGGGACAGGCTAATTCACCCCTCCACTTT
CDR3 protein: CSVGGQANSPLHF
clone size: few
J gene: TRBJ1-6
CDR3 length: 13
D gene: TRBD1
V gene: TRBV29-1